This T cell receptor beta chain comes out of a study of control samples from healthy donors and cancer patients. The CDR3 is made up of 13 amino acids. Germline V gene sequence: CDR1 SGHTA, CDR2 FQGNSA. V lost 0 bases and J 7 bases, leaving 9 bases between the germline ends. Here immunoSEQ multiplex PCR was the method, and the copy in TCRdb shows in-frame clones only, minus some. With under 200,000 clones in the sample, the ten largest clones hold roughly 2.2%. The sample was blood. The chain combines TRBV7-2 with TRBJ1-1; D unclear. The receptor was derived from a woman aged 30 to 39 in good health. The CDR3 reads CASSLASAGEAFF. The CDR3 DNA sequence: TGTGCCAGCAGCTTAGCTTCGGCAGGTGAAGCTTTCTTT.